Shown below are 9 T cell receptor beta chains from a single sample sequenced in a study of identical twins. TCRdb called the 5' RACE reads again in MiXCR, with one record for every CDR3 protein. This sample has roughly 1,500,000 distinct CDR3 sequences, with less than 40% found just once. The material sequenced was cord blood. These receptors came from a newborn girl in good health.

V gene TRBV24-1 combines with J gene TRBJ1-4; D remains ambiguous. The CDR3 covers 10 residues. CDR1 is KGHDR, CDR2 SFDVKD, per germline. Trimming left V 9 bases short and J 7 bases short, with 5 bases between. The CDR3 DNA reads TGTGCCACCCTATCTGAAAAACTGTTTTTT. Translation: CATLSEKLFF.

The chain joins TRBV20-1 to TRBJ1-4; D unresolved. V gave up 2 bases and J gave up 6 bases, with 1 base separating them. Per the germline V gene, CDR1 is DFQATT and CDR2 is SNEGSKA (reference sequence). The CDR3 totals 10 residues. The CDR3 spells CSARYEKLFF. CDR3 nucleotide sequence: TGCAGTGCTAGATATGAAAAACTGTTTTTT.

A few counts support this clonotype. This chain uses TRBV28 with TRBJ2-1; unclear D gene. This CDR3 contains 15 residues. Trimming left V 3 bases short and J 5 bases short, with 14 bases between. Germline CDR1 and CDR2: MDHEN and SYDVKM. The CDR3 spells CASSLFSLTHNEQFF. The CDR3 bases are TGTGCCAGCAGTTTGTTCTCACTTACCCACAATGAGCAGTTCTTC.

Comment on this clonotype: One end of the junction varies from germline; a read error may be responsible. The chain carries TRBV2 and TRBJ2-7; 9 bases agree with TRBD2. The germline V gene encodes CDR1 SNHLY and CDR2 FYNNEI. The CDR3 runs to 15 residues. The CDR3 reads CASREGLAGFYEQYF. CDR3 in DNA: TGTGCCAGCAGAGAAGGTCTAGCGGGATTCTACGAGCAGTACTTC.

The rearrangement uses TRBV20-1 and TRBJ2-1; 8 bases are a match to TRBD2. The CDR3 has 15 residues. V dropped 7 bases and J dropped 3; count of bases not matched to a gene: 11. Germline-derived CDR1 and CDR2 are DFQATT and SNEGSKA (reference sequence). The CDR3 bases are TGCAGTGGAACTTTAGCGGGGTACCTCTACAATGAGCAGTTCTTC. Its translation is CSGTLAGYLYNEQFF.

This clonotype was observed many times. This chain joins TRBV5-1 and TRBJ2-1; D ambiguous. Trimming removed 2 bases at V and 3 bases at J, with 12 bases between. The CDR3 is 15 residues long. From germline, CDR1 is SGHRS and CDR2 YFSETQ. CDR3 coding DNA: TGCGCCAGCAGCTTTGGGCAGCATAACTACAATGAGCAGTTCTTC. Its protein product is CASSFGQHNYNEQFF. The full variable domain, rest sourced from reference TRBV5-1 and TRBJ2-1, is KAGVTQTPRYLIKTRGQQVTLSCSPISGHRSVSWYQQTPGQGLQFLFEYFSETQRNKGNFPGRFSGRQFSNSRSEMNVSTLELGDSALYLCASSFGQHNYNEQFFGPGTRLTVL.

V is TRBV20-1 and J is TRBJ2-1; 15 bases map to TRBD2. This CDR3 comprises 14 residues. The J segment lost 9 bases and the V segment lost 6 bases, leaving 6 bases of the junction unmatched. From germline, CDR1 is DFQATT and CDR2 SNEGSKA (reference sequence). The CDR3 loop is CSAGLAGGISEQFF. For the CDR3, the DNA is TGCAGTGCCGGACTAGCGGGAGGGATCAGTGAGCAGTTCTTC.

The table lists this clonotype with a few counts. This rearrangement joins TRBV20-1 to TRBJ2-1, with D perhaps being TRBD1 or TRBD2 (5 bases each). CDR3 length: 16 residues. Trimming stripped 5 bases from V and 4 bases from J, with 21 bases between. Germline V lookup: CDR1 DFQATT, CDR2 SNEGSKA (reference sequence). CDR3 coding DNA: TGCAGTGCTCCCCCGGGACCCCTCCCCATATACAATGAGCAGTTCTTC. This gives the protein CSAPPGPLPIYNEQFF.

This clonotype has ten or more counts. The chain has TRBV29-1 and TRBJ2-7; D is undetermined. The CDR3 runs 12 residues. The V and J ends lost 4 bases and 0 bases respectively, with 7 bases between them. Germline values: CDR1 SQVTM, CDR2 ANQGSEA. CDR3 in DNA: TGCAGCGTTGCAAGCGTCTCCTACGAGCAGTACTTC. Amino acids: CSVASVSYEQYF.